Sequencing of this T cell receptor (beta chain) was carried out in a study of blood T cell repertoires in COVID-19. On the study more broadly: PBMCs, B-cell-depleted T cells, or T cells provided the cDNA or gDNA that made up the material.

This clone was seen only once. CDR3 size: 12 residues. Seattle cases were enrolled at active infection and followed longitudinally. Source study methods: Researchers report that nucleated cell counts were estimated from reference gene primer amplification. Profiling relied on immunoSEQ multiplex PCR, and the TCRdb table lists in-frame clones only, not all of them. V and J calls and clone size are those listed in that table; D and trimming were worked out from the DNA. The data show tens of thousands of clones, with around 90% seen just once and more than 4.5% held by the top ten. Material for sequencing was peripheral blood. V is TRBV12-2 and J is TRBJ1-2; the table's TRBD1 call for D was not verified on the DNA. TRBV12-2 counts as a pseudogene. The sequence was collected from a man in his 60s with COVID-19, enrolled during active disease. This CDR3 is CASRFQGYGYTF. For the CDR3, the DNA is TGTGCAAGTCGCTTCCAGGGCTATGGCTACACCTTC.